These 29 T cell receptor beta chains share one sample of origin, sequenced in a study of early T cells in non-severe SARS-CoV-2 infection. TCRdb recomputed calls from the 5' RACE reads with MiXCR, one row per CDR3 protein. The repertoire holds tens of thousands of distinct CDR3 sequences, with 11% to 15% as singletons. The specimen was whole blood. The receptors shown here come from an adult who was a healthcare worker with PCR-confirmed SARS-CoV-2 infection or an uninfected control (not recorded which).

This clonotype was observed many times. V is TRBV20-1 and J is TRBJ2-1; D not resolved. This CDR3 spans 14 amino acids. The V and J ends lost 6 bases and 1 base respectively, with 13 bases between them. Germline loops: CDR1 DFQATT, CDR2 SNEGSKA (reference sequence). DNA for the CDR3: TGCAGTGCAGAGAGGCCAGGATCCTACAATGAGCAGTTCTTC. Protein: CSAERPGSYNEQFF.

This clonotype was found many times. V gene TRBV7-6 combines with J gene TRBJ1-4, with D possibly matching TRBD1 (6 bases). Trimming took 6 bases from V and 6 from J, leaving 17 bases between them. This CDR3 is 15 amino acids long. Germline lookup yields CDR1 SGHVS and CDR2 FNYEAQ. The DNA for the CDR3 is TGTGCCAGCAGTCCAATGGACAGAGCCCATGAAAAACTGTTTTTT. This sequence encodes CASSPMDRAHEKLFF.

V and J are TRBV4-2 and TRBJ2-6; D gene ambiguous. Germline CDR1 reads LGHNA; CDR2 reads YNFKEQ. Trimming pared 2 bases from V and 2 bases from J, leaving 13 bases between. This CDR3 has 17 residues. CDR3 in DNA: TGTGCCAGCAGCCAAACATGGAAGGAAGCTGGGGCCAACGTCCTGACTTTC. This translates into CASSQTWKEAGANVLTF.

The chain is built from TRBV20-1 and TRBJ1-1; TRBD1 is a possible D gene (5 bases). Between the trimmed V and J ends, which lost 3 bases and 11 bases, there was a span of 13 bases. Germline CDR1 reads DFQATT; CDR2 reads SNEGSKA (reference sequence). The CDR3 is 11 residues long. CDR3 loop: CSASSPREAFF. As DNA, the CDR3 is TGCAGTGCTAGCTCACCCAGGGAGGCTTTCTTT.

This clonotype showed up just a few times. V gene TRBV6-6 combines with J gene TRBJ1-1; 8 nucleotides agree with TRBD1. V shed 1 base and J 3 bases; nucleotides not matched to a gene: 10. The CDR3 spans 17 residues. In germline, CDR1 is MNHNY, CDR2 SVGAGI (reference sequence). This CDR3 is CASSYYRGATADTEAFF. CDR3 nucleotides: TGTGCCAGCAGTTACTACAGGGGGGCGACGGCGGACACTGAAGCTTTCTTT.

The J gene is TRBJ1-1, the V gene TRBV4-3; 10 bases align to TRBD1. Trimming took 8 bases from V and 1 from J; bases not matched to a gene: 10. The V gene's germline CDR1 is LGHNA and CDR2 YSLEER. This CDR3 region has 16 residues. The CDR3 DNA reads TGCGCCAGCGCGGGGGGACAGGGGCGAACGAACACTGAAGCTTTCTTT. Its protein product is CASAGGQGRTNTEAFF.

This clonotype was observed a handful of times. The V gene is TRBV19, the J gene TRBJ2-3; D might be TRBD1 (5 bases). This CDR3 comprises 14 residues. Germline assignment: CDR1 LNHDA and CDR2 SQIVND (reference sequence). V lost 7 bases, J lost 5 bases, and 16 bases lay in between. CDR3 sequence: CASNHGPDRDTQYF. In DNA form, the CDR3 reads TGTGCCAGTAACCACGGACCAGACAGAGATACGCAGTATTTT. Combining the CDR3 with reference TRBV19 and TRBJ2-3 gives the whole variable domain DGGITQSPKYLFRKEGQNVTLSCEQNLNHDAMYWYRQDPGQGLRLIYYSQIVNDFQKGDIAEGYSVSREKKESFPLTVTSAQKNPTAFYLCASNHGPDRDTQYFGPGTRLTVL.

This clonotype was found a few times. CDR3 nucleotide sequence: TGCAGTGCTGGGGACATCGAAAAGGGGTACGAGCAGTACTTC. This codes for CSAGDIEKGYEQYF. This rearrangement joins TRBV20-1 to TRBJ2-7, with a possible D match to TRBD1 (6 bases). This CDR3 is 14 amino acids long. Trimming removed 5 bases from V and 4 bases from J, with 18 bases in between. Looked up from germline, CDR1 is DFQATT and CDR2 is SNEGSKA (reference sequence).

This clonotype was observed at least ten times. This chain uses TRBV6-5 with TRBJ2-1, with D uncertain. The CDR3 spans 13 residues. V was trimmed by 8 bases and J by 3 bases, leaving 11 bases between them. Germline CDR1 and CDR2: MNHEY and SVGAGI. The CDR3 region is CASQPTLYNEQFF. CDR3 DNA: TGTGCCAGCCAGCCGACGCTCTACAATGAGCAGTTCTTC.

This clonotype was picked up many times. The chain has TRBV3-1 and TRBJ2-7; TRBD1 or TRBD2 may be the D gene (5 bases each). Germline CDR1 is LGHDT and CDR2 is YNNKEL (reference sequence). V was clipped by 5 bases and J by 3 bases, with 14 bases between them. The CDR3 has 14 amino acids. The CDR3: CASSFPGTDYEQYF. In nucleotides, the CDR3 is TGTGCCAGCAGCTTCCCCGGGACGGACTACGAGCAGTACTTC.

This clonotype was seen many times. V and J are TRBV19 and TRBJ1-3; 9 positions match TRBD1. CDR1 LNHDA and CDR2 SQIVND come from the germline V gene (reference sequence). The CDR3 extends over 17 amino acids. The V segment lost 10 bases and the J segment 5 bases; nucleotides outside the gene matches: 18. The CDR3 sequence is CANLWDRVLPDRNTIYF. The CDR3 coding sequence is TGTGCCAACCTATGGGACAGGGTCTTGCCGGACCGAAACACCATATATTTT.

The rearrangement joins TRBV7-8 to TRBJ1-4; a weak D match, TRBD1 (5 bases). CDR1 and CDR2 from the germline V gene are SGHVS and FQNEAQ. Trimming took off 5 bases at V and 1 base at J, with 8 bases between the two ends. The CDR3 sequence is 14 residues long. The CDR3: CASSPTVTNEKLFF. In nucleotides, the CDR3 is TGTGCCAGCAGCCCGACAGTAACTAATGAAAAACTGTTTTTT.

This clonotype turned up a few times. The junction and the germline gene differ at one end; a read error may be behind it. CDR3 DNA sequence: TGTGCCAGCAGCATAGGCGGGCTAGGGTTGGACAATGAGCAGTTCTTC. It codes for CASSIGGLGLDNEQFF. This chain connects TRBV13 to TRBJ2-1; a weak D match, TRBD2 (5 bases). The CDR3 sequence is 16 residues long. CDR1 and CDR2 from the germline V gene are PRHDT and FYEKMQ (reference sequence).

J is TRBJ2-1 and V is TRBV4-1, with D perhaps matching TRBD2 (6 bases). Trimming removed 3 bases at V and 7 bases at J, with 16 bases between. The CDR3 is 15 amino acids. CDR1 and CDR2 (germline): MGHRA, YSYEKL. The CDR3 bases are TGCGCCAGCAGCCAGTTGGGGGGAGTTTTAAATGAGCAGTTCTTC. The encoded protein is CASSQLGGVLNEQFF.

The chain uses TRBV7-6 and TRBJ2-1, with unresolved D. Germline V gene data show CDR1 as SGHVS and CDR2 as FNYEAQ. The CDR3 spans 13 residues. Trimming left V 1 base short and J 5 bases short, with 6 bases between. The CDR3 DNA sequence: TGTGCCAGCAGCTTAGACAGTCACAATGAGCAGTTCTTC. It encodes CASSLDSHNEQFF.

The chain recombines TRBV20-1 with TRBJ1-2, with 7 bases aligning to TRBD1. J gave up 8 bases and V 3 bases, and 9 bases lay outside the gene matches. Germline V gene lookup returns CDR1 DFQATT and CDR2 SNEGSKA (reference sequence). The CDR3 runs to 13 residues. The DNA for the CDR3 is TGCAGTGCTAGGTTAACAGGGGATAAAGGCTACACCTTC. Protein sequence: CSARLTGDKGYTF.

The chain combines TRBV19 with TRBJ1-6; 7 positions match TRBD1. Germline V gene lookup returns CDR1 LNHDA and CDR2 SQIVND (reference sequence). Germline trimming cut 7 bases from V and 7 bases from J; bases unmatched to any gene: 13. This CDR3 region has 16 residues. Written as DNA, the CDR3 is TGTGCCAGTACTCCCCCTGGGGGACAGAAGAATTCACCCCTCCACTTT. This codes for CASTPPGGQKNSPLHF. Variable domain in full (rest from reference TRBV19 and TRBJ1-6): DGGITQSPKYLFRKEGQNVTLSCEQNLNHDAMYWYRQDPGQGLRLIYYSQIVNDFQKGDIAEGYSVSREKKESFPLTVTSAQKNPTAFYLCASTPPGGQKNSPLHFGNGTRLTVT.

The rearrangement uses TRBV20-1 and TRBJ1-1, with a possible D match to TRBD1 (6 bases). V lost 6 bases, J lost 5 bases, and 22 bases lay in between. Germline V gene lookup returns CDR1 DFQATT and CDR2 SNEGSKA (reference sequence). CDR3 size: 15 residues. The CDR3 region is CSARSTDTGLTEAFF. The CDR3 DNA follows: TGCAGTGCCCGATCCACGGACACAGGGCTAACTGAAGCTTTCTTT.

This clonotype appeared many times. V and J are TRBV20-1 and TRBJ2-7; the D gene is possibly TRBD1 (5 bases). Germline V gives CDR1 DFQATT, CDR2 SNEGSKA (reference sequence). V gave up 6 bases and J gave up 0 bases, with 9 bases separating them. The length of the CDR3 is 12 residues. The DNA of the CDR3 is TGCAGTGCCCCAGGGATCTCCTACGAGCAGTACTTC. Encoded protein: CSAPGISYEQYF.

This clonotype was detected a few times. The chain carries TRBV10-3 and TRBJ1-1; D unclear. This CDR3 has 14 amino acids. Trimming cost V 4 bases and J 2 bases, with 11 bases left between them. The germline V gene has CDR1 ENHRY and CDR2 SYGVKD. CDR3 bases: TGTGCCATCAGTGCGACCACCCATAACACTGAAGCTTTCTTT. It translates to CAISATTHNTEAFF.

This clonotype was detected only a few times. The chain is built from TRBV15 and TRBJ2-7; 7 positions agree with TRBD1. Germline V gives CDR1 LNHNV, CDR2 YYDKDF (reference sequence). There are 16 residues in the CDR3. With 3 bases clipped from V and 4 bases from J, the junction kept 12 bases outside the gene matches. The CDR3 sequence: CATSRGSTGARYEQYF. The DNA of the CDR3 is TGTGCCACCAGCAGGGGTTCTACAGGGGCCCGGTACGAGCAGTACTTC.

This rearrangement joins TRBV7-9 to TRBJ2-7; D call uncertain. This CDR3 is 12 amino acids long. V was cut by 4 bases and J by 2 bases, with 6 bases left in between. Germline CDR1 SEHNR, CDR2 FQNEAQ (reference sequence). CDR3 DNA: TGTGCCAGCAGCTCGCGTACCTACGAGCAGTACTTC. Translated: CASSSRTYEQYF.

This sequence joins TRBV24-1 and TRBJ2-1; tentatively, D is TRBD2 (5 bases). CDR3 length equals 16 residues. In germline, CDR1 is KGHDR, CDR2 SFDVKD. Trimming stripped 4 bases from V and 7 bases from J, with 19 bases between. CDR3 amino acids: CATSEETNFRRNEQFF. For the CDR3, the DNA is TGTGCCACCAGTGAGGAGACTAATTTCCGACGGAATGAGCAGTTCTTC.

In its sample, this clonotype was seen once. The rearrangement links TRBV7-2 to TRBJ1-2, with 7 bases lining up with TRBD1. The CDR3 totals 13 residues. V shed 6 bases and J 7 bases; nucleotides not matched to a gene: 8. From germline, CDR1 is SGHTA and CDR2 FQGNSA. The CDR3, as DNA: TGTGCCAGCAGGCTAGACAGGGCCACTGGCTACACCTTC. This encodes CASRLDRATGYTF.

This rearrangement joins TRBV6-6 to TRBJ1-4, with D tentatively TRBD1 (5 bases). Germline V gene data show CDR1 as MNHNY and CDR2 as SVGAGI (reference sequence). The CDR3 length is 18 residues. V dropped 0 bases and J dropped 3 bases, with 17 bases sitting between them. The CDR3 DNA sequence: TGTGCCAGCAGTTACTCAAGGGGTCCCCGGCCTCCTAATGAAAAACTGTTTTTT. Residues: CASSYSRGPRPPNEKLFF.

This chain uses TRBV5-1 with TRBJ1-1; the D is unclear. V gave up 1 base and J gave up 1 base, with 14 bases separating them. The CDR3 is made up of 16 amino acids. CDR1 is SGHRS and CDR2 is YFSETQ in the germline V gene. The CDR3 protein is CASSLKPPLENTEAFF. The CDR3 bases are TGCGCCAGCAGCTTGAAACCGCCGCTCGAGAACACTGAAGCTTTCTTT.

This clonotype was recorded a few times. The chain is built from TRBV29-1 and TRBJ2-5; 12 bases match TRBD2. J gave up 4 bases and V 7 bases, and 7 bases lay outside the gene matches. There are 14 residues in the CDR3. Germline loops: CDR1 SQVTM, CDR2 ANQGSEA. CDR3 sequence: CSGGLAGLRETQYF. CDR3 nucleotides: TGCAGCGGGGGACTAGCGGGCCTTCGAGAGACCCAGTACTTC.

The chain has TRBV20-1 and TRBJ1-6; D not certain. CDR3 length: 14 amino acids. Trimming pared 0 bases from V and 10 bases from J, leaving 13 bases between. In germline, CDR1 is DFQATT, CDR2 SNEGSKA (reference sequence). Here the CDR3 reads CSARDLRSASPLHF. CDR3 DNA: TGCAGTGCTAGAGATCTTAGGAGTGCGTCACCCCTCCACTTT.

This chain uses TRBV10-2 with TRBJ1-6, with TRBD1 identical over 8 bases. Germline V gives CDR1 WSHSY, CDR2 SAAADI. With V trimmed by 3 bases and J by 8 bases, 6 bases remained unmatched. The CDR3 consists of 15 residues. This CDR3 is CASSDSGTGYSPLHF. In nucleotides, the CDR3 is TGCGCCAGCAGTGACTCCGGGACAGGCTATTCACCCCTCCACTTT.